Given below is one T cell receptor beta chain in context. The target antigen is unknown. A second PCR of roughly 7 to 11 cycles used a sample-barcoded 5' primer and a J-beta primer mix. TCRdb reanalysed the 5' RACE reads using MiXCR and keeps one entry per CDR3 protein. This table holds hundreds of thousands of distinct CDR3 sequences, roughly 25% found once. This sample was included in a study of blood T cells in healthy people across ages. Study results and limitations: Expanded clonotype changes were possibly confounded by unknown donor CMV status.

This CDR3 has 14 amino acids. The germline V gene encodes CDR1 LGHDT and CDR2 YNNKEL (reference sequence). V lost 0 bases, J lost 5 bases, and 10 bases lay in between. The sample was also reused in another study, on T cells of mothers and their children. That study reports: Samples were provided by three healthy Caucasian mothers and their six children. In each mother, TCR beta CDR3 reads exceeded 10 million; in each child, they numbered 3 million to 3.5 million.

Sequences were obtained from blood. The chain has TRBV3-1 and TRBJ1-1; D is ambiguous. The TCR was taken from a boy aged 5-17 years in good health. The CDR3 DNA reads TGTGCCAGCAGCCAAGAATCTGAGAGAACTGAAGCTTTCTTT. Amino acid sequence: CASSQESERTEAFF.